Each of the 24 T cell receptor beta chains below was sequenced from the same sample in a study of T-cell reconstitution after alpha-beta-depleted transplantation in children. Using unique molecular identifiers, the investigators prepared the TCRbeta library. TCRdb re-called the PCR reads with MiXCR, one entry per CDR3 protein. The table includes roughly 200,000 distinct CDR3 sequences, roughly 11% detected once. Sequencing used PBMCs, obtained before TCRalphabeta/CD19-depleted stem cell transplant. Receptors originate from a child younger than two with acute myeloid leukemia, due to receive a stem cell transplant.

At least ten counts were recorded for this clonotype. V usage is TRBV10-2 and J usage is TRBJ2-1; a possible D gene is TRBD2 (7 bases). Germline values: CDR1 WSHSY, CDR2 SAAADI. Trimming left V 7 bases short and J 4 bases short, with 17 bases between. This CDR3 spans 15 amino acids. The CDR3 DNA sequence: TGCGCCAGCACCATGCGGGGGCCCGGGTACAATGAGCAGTTCTTC. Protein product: CASTMRGPGYNEQFF.

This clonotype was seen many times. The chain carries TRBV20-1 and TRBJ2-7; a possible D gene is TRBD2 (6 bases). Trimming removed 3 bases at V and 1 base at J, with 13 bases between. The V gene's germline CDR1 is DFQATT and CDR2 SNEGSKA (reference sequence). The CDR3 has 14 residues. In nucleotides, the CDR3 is TGCAGTGCTAGGAAACAGGAGGGGTCCTACGAGCAGTACTTC. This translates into CSARKQEGSYEQYF.

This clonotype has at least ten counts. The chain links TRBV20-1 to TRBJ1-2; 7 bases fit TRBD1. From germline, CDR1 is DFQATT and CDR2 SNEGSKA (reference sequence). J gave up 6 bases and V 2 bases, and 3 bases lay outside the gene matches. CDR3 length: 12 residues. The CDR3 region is CSARRQGHGYTF. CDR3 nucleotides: TGCAGTGCTAGAAGACAGGGCCATGGCTACACCTTC.

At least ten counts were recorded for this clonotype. The CDR3 coding sequence is TGTGCCAGCAGCTACCTTGATAGCACTGAAGCTTTCTTT. The encoded protein is CASSYLDSTEAFF. The chain couples TRBV28 to TRBJ1-1; unclear D gene. The CDR3 length is 13 residues. Germline lookup yields CDR1 MDHEN and CDR2 SYDVKM. V lost 6 bases, J lost 4 bases, and 12 bases lay in between.

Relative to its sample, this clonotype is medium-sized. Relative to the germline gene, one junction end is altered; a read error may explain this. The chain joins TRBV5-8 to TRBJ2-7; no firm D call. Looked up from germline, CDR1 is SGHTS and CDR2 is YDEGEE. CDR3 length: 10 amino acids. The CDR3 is CASSMRRVTF. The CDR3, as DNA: TGTGCCAGCAGCATGCGTAGGGTTACGTTC. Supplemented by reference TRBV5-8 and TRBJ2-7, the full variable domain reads EAGVTQSPTHLIKTRGQQATLRCSPISGHTSVYWYQQALGLGLQFLLWYDEGEERNRGNFPPRFSGRQFPNYSSELNVNALELEDSALYLCASSMRRVTFGPGTRLTVT.

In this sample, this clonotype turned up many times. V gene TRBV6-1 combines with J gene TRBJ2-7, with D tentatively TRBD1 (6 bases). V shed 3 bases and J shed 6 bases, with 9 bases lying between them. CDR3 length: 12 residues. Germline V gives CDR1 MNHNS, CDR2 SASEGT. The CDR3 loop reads CASSDRGIEQYF. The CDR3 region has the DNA TGTGCCAGCAGTGATAGGGGGATCGAGCAGTACTTC.

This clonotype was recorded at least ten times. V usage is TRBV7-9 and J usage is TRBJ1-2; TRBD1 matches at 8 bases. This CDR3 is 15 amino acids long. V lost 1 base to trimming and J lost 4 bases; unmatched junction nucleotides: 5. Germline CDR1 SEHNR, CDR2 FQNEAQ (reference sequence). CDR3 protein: CASSLGNTGGYGYTF. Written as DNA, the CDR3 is TGTGCCAGCAGCTTAGGGAACACAGGGGGCTATGGCTACACCTTC.

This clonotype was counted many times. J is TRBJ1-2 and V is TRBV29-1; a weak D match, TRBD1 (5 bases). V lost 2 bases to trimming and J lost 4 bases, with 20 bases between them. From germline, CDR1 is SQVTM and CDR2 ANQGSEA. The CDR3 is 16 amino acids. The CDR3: CSVENQRGESAYGYTF. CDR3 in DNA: TGCAGCGTTGAAAATCAGAGGGGAGAATCGGCCTATGGCTACACCTTC.

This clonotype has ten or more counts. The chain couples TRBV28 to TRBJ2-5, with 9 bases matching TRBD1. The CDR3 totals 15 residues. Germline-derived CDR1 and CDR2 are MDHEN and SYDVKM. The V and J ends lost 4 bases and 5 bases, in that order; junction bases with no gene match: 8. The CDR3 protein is CASSSGTGWAETQYF. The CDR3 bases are TGTGCCAGCAGTTCAGGGACAGGGTGGGCTGAGACCCAGTACTTC.

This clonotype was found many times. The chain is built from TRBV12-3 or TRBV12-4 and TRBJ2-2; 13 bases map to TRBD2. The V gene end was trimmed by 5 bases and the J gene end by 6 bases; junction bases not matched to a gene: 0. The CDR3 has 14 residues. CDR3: CASSGLAGAGELFF. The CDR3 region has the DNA TGTGCCAGCAGTGGACTAGCGGGAGCCGGGGAGCTGTTTTTT.

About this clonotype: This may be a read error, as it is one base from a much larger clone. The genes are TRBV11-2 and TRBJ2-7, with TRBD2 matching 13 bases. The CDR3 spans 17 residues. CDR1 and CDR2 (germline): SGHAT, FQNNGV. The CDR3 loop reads CAGSPRPWTSGSHEQYF. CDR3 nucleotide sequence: TGTGCCGGCAGCCCAAGGCCATGGACTAGCGGGAGCCACGAGCAGTACTTC.

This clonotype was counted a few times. The CDR3 loop reads CASSTGNNYGYTF. The DNA of the CDR3 is TGTGCCAGCAGTACCGGGAACAACTATGGCTACACCTTC. The chain has TRBV28 and TRBJ1-2; no reliable D call. V lost 5 bases, J lost 2 bases, and 9 bases lay in between. CDR3 size: 13 residues. Germline V gives CDR1 MDHEN, CDR2 SYDVKM.

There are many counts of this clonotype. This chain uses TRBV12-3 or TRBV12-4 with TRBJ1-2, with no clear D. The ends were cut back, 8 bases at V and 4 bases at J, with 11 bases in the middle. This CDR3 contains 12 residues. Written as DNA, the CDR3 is TGTGCCAGCTCCCTAGACCTCTATGGCTACACCTTC. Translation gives CASSLDLYGYTF.

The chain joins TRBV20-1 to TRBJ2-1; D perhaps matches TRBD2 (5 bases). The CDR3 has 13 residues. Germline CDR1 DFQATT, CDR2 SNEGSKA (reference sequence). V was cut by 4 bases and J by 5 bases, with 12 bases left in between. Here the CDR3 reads CSATQVANNEQFF. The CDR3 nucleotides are TGCAGTGCTACTCAGGTAGCGAACAATGAGCAGTTCTTC.

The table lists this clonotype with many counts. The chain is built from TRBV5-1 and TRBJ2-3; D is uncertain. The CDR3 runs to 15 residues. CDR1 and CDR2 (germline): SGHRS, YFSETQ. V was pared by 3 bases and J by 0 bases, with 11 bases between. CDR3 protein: CASSSVASSTDTQYF. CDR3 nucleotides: TGCGCCAGCAGCTCGGTGGCTAGTAGCACAGATACGCAGTATTTT.

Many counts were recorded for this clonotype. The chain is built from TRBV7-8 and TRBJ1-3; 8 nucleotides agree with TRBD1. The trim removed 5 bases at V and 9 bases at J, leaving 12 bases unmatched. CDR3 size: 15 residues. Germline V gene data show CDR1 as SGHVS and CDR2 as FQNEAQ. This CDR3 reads CASSGQGLGMTTIYF. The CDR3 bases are TGTGCCAGCAGCGGACAGGGCCTAGGGATGACCACCATATATTTT.

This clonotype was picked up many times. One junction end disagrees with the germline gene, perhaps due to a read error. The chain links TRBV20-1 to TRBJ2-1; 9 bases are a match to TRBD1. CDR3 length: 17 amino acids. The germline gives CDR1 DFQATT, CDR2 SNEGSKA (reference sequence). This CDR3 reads CSARDFLQGATANEQFF. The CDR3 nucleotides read TGCAGTGCCAGAGATTTCCTACAGGGGGCGACGGCCAATGAGCAGTTCTTC.

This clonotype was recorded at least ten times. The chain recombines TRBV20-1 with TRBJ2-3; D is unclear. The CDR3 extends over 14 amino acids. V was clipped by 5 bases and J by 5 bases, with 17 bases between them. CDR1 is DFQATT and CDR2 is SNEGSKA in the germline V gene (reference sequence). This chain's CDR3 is CSAPDTSGKDTQYF. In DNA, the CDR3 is TGCAGTGCTCCCGATACTTCTGGGAAAGATACGCAGTATTTT.

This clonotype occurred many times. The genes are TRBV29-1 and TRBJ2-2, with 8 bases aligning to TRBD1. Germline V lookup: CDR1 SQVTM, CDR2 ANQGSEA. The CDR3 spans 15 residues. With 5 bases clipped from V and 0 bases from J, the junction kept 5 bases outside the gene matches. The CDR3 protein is CSVQDRDPNTGELFF. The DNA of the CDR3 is TGCAGCGTTCAGGACAGGGACCCGAACACCGGGGAGCTGTTTTTT.

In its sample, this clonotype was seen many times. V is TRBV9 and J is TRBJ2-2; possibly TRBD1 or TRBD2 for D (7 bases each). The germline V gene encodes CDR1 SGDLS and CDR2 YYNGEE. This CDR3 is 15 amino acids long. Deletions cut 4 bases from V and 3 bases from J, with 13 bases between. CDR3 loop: CASSQGGSYTGELFF. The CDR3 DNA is TGTGCCAGCAGCCAGGGGGGGTCATACACCGGGGAGCTGTTTTTT.

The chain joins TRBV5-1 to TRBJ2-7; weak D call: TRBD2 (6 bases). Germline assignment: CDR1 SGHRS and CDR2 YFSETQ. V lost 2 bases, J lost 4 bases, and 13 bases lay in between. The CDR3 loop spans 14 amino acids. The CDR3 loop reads CASSFSGEPYEQYF. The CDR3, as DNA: TGCGCCAGCAGCTTTTCGGGAGAGCCTTACGAGCAGTACTTC.

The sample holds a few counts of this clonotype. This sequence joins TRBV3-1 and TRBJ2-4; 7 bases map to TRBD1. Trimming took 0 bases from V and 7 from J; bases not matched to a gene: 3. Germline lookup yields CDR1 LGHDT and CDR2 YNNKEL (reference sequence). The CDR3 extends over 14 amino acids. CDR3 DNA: TGTGCCAGCAGCCAAGATACAGGGGATAACATTCAGTACTTC. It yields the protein CASSQDTGDNIQYF.

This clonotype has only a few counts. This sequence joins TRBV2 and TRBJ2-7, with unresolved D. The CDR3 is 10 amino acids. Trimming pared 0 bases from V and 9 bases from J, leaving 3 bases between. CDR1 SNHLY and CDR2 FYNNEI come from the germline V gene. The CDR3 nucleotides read TGTGCCAGCAGTGAAGCACGGCAGTACTTC. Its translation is CASSEARQYF.

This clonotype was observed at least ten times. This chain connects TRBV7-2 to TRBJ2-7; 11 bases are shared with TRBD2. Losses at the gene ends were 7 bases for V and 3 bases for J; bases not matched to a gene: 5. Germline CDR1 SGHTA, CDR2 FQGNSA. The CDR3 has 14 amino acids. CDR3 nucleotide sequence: TGTGCCAGCACTTACGGGACTAGCGGCTACGAGCAGTACTTC. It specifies CASTYGTSGYEQYF.